This T cell receptor (beta chain) was identified during a study of CD8 T cells in ankylosing spondylitis. Quantitative molecular-barcoded 5'-RACE generated the TCR beta libraries. TCRdb fed the 5' RACE reads into MiXCR, producing one record per CDR3 protein. The profile shows 150,000 to 200,000 distinct CDR3 sequences, 13% of them singletons. The V gene's germline CDR1 is MDHEN and CDR2 SYDVKM. V was cut by 3 bases and J by 6 bases, with 11 bases left in between. CDR3 length: 13 residues. V gene TRBV28 combines with J gene TRBJ1-2, with TRBD1 as a possible D gene (6 bases). The receptor comes from a female donor with ankylosing spondylitis or in good health (not recorded which). Sequencing input: blood, either unsorted or a sorted T cell fraction (not recorded which). The CDR3: CASSLQGIHGYTF. The CDR3 region has the DNA TGTGCCAGCAGTTTGCAGGGGATCCATGGCTACACCTTC.